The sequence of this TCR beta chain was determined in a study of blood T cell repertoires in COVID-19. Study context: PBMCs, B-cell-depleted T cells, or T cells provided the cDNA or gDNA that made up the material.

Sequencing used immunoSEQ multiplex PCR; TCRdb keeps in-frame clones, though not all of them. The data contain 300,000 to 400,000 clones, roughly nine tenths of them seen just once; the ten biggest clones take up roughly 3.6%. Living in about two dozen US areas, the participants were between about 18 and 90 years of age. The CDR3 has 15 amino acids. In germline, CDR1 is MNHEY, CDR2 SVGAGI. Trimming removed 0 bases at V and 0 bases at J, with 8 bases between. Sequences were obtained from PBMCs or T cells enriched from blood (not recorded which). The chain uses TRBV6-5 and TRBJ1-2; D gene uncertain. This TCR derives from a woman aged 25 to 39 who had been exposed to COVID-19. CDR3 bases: TGTGCCAGCAGTTACTCGAGGTTATCTAACTATGGCTACACCTTC. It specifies CASSYSRLSNYGYTF.